Presented here are 21 T cell receptor beta chains from one specimen sequenced in a study of siplizumab effects on memory and regulatory T cells. Using immunoSEQ multiplex PCR, the repertoire was profiled, and TCRdb retains in-frame clones only, with some absent. The sample shows approximately 100,000 clones, 92% of them seen only once. The sequencing sample was made of Tregs sorted from blood. These receptors came from a human donor in good health.

V and J are TRBV2 and TRBJ1-5, with no clear D. Trimming removed 4 bases at V and 6 bases at J, with 13 bases between. CDR1 SNHLY and CDR2 FYNNEI come from the germline V gene. The CDR3 has 14 residues. The CDR3 sequence is CASSGDGFFQPQHF. The CDR3 nucleotides are TGTGCCAGCAGTGGAGATGGCTTTTTTCAGCCCCAGCATTTT.

The chain employs TRBV7-9 and TRBJ2-7, with TRBD2 matching over 7 bases. Trimming at V came to 1 base and at J to 0 bases, leaving 9 bases not matched to a gene. The germline gives CDR1 SEHNR, CDR2 FQNEAQ (reference sequence). The CDR3 contains 17 residues. The CDR3 here is CASSLEVFGGSSYEQYF. DNA for the CDR3: TGTGCCAGCAGCTTAGAAGTATTTGGCGGGAGCTCCTACGAGCAGTACTTC.

The chain joins TRBV5-1 to TRBJ1-1; TRBD1 might be the D (5 bases). This CDR3 has 15 residues. V gave up 0 bases and J gave up 7 bases, with 16 bases separating them. The V gene's germline CDR1 is SGHRS and CDR2 YFSETQ. CDR3 coding DNA: TGCGCCAGCAGCTTGGCCTGGGGGGGTCCAGGTGAAGCTTTCTTT. Residues: CASSLAWGGPGEAFF.

The rearrangement joins TRBV5-4 to TRBJ2-3; D may be TRBD1 or TRBD2 (5 bases each). The CDR3 extends over 16 amino acids. The germline gives CDR1 SGHNT, CDR2 YYREEE (reference sequence). Trimming stripped 4 bases from V and 6 bases from J, with 21 bases between. CDR3 residues: CASSPGRGGVLDTQYF. The CDR3 DNA reads as TGTGCCAGCAGCCCCGGCCGTGGGGGAGTCCTGGATACGCAGTATTTT.

The genes are TRBV4-1 and TRBJ2-3; the D gene is possibly TRBD2 (5 bases). The V gene's germline CDR1 is MGHRA and CDR2 YSYEKL. The CDR3 has 15 amino acids. Between the trimmed V and J ends, which lost 0 bases and 3 bases, there was a span of 10 bases. In DNA, the CDR3 is TGCGCCAGCAGCCAAGAGGCTCGGGGAACAGATACGCAGTATTTT. This gives the protein CASSQEARGTDTQYF.

V is TRBV14 and J is TRBJ1-4; a possible D gene is TRBD1 (5 bases). Germline lookup yields CDR1 SGHDN and CDR2 FVKESK. V was clipped by 4 bases and J by 0 bases, with 15 bases between them. This CDR3 has 17 amino acids. The CDR3 DNA sequence: TGTGCCAGCAGCCCCAAATGGTTAGGGGCAACTAATGAAAAACTGTTTTTT. It specifies CASSPKWLGATNEKLFF.

This chain joins TRBV27 and TRBJ1-2; 7 positions match TRBD1. CDR3 size: 14 residues. Germline CDR1 and CDR2: MNHEY and SMNVEV (reference sequence). The V and J ends lost 2 bases and 5 bases, in that order; junction bases with no gene match: 5. CDR3 region: CASSLKGAGYGYTF. CDR3 DNA: TGTGCCAGCAGTTTAAAGGGGGCAGGATATGGCTACACCTTC.

The chain carries TRBV6-1 and TRBJ2-7; D call uncertain. CDR1 and CDR2 from the germline V gene are MNHNS and SASEGT. The length of the CDR3 is 13 residues. V was pared by 5 bases and J by 5 bases, with 13 bases between. The CDR3 reads CASSRRVIHEQYF. The CDR3, as DNA: TGTGCCAGCAGTAGGCGCGTGATCCACGAGCAGTACTTC.

The chain is built from TRBV2 and TRBJ2-3; 10 bases align to TRBD2. Germline V lookup: CDR1 SNHLY, CDR2 FYNNEI. Germline trimming cut 6 bases from V and 0 bases from J; bases unmatched to any gene: 12. The CDR3 is 18 amino acids. The CDR3: CASRYAAGGPASTDTQYF. The CDR3 DNA sequence: TGTGCCAGCAGATACGCAGCGGGAGGGCCGGCTAGCACAGATACGCAGTATTTT.

The CDR3 protein is CASKRLTGDEQYF. The CDR3 DNA is TGTGCCAGCAAGAGGTTAACAGGGGACGAGCAGTACTTC. The chain couples TRBV27 to TRBJ2-7, with 7 bases fitting TRBD1. Trimming cost V 7 bases and J 5 bases; bases outside gene matches: 8. Germline CDR1 reads MNHEY; CDR2 reads SMNVEV (reference sequence). This CDR3 spans 13 amino acids.

The chain carries TRBV14 and TRBJ1-1; D unresolved. The CDR3 loop spans 12 amino acids. In germline, CDR1 is SGHDN, CDR2 FVKESK. V shed 4 bases and J shed 4 bases, with 7 bases lying between them. CDR3 in amino acids: CASSRDSTEAFF. The DNA for the CDR3 is TGTGCCAGCAGCCGGGATTCCACTGAAGCTTTCTTT.

The chain has TRBV7-9 and TRBJ1-5, with D perhaps matching TRBD1 (5 bases). The germline gives CDR1 SEHNR, CDR2 FQNEAQ (reference sequence). The CDR3 has 14 residues. The ends were cut back, 2 bases at V and 5 bases at J, with 10 bases in the middle. CDR3 sequence: CASSLSGPYQPQHF. As DNA, the CDR3 is TGTGCCAGCAGCTTATCGGGGCCTTATCAGCCCCAGCATTTT.

This clone was detected once. The J gene is TRBJ1-1, the V gene TRBV19; 10 nucleotides match TRBD1. The germline V gene encodes CDR1 LNHDA and CDR2 SQIVND (reference sequence). V shed 8 bases and J 5 bases; nucleotides not matched to a gene: 8. This CDR3 is built from 14 residues. The CDR3 nucleotides read TGTGCCAGTGAAAGAAGACAGGGGGCGACTGAAGCTTTCTTT. It codes for CASERRQGATEAFF.

This clone was recorded only once. The rearrangement links TRBV21-1 to TRBJ2-1; the table's D call, TRBD2, has no DNA check behind it. TRBV21-1 is listed as a pseudogene. This CDR3 contains 16 residues. CDR3 in amino acids: CASSNFRPSDYNEQFF. The CDR3 region has the DNA TGTGCCAGCAGCAACTTTAGGCCTAGCGATTACAATGAGCAGTTCTTC.

The V and J genes are TRBV20-1 and TRBJ2-3; D is undetermined. The germline V gene encodes CDR1 DFQATT and CDR2 SNEGSKA (reference sequence). V was shortened by 3 bases and J by 7 bases, with 5 bases between the two germline ends. The CDR3 contains 10 residues. The chain's CDR3 is CSASANTQYF. As DNA, the CDR3 is TGCAGTGCTAGTGCGAATACGCAGTATTTT.

The chain uses TRBV5-1 and TRBJ2-7, with no clear D. Trimming pared 5 bases from V and 6 bases from J, leaving 21 bases between. The CDR3 covers 15 residues. Germline values: CDR1 SGHRS, CDR2 YFSETQ. The CDR3 nucleotides read TGCGCCAGCAGTAAGTTTGGACCTGAGACCGGCGAGCAGTACTTC. Residues: CASSKFGPETGEQYF.

This clone is a singleton in its sample. J is TRBJ1-2 and V is TRBV5-5; 8 bases are a match to TRBD1. CDR3 size: 18 residues. CDR1 is SGHKS, CDR2 YYEKEE, per germline (reference sequence). V was pared by 0 bases and J by 5 bases, with 15 bases of the junction left unmatched. The CDR3 reads CASSLESPSSGTGYGYTF. CDR3 nucleotides: TGTGCCAGCAGCTTGGAATCGCCCTCATCCGGGACAGGTTATGGCTACACCTTC.

Only one count was recorded for this clone. The chain carries TRBV6-5 and TRBJ2-5; 7 nucleotides align to TRBD1. This CDR3 comprises 15 residues. The germline gives CDR1 MNHEY, CDR2 SVGAGI. V dropped 0 bases and J dropped 5; count of bases not matched to a gene: 6. CDR3 sequence (DNA): TGTGCCAGCAGTTACTCGGGCAGGGGGTTGGAGACCCAGTACTTC. It specifies CASSYSGRGLETQYF.

CDR3 sequence: CASRRQTSSYEQYF. The CDR3 DNA follows: TGTGCCAGTCGGAGGCAGACTAGCTCCTACGAGCAGTACTTC. V usage is TRBV5-5 and J usage is TRBJ2-7; a weak D match, TRBD2 (6 bases). The V gene's germline CDR1 is SGHKS and CDR2 YYEKEE (reference sequence). V was trimmed by 8 bases and J by 0 bases, leaving 15 bases between them. CDR3 size: 14 residues. The variable domain in full, with the rest retrieved from reference TRBV5-5 and TRBJ2-7, is DAGVTQSPTHLIKTRGQQVTLRCSPISGHKSVSWYQQVLGQGPQFIFQYYEKEERGRGNFPDRFSARQFPNYSSELNVNALLLGDSALYLCASRRQTSSYEQYFGPGTRLTVT.

The chain is built from TRBV15 and TRBJ1-1, with a possible D match to TRBD1 (5 bases). The germline V gene encodes CDR1 LNHNV and CDR2 YYDKDF (reference sequence). Trimming took off 5 bases at V and 4 bases at J, with 11 bases between the two ends. There are 13 residues in the CDR3. The CDR3 protein is CATSFSGGTEAFF. CDR3 coding DNA: TGTGCCACCAGCTTCTCGGGGGGCACTGAAGCTTTCTTT. Together with reference TRBV15 and TRBJ1-1, the CDR3 gives the full variable domain: DAMVIQNPRYQVTQFGKPVTLSCSQTLNHNVMYWYQQKSSQAPKLLFHYYDKDFNNEADTPDNFQSRRPNTSFCFLDIRSPGLGDTAMYLCATSFSGGTEAFFGQGTRLTVV.

The rearrangement links TRBV11-2 to TRBJ1-1, with D hard to call. Germline V gene data show CDR1 as SGHAT and CDR2 as FQNNGV. The CDR3 contains 12 residues. V was clipped by 1 base and J by 5 bases, with 5 bases between them. For the CDR3, the DNA is TGTGCCAGCAGCTTAGGCATTACTGAAGCTTTCTTT. Translating gives CASSLGITEAFF.